The following is a T cell receptor (beta chain) sequence with its context. This clone has more than one count but fewer than ten. A junction boundary mismatches the germline segment, possibly from a read error. At the DNA level, this CDR3 is encoded by other sequences in the same sample as well. What the time point label conveys for this sample: acute infectious mononucleosis, at clinical presentation within 2 weeks of symptom onset (visit 1). CD8 T cell responses to two immunodominant EBV epitopes, BRLF1 109 (YVL-BR) and BMLF1 280 (GLC-BM), were tracked in the study over primary infection. Primary EBV infection was indicated by a positive serum heterophile antibody test and EBV viral capsid antigen-specific IgM. Total CD8 T cells were first enriched from PBMCs by magnetic positive selection (MACS). A FACSAria III was used to sort live CD3+ CD8+ tetramer+ cells to a purity above 95%. Cell sorting used a PE-conjugated tetramer carrying the BRLF1 109-117 peptide. After tetramer sorting, TCR repertoires of EBV epitope-specific CD8 T cells were deep-sequenced directly ex vivo at acute infection and at convalescence. A few people aged roughly 18 to 29 with clinical acute infectious mononucleosis and laboratory evidence of primary EBV infection were used as donors. Heparinized peripheral blood was drawn at clinical presentation with mononucleosis symptoms and again about 6 months later. PBMCs were isolated by Ficoll-Paque density gradient centrifugation.

Total RNA from at least 9,500 sorted tetramer+ CD8 T cells was reverse transcribed into cDNA for TCR profiling. CDR3 regions were amplified by PCR with primers annealing to V and J regions, adding unique molecular identifiers to track templates. TCRalpha and TCRbeta chains were profiled using the immunoSEQ platform, including its sequencing and error-correction standards. On the authors' methods: Clonal copy numbers were corrected for sequencing and PCR errors, and CDR3s were defined according to IMGT conventions. Analysis was restricted to productive rearrangements and performed with immunoSEQ Analyzer versions 2.0 and 3.0, while gene-pairing frequencies underwent further processing in Microsoft Excel. Circos plots were used to visualize V-J pairings, and MEME plus a custom motifSearch program were used to find CDR3 motifs. The probability of generation of TCR sequences was calculated using the OLGA algorithm. Clonotypes seen at both visits were called persistent; those seen only acutely were nonpersistent; those seen only at convalescence were de novo. A public TCR was defined as an amino acid clonotype used by more than one donor. As stored in TCRdb, this immuneACCESS dataset retains in-frame rearrangements with V and J assigned. A fraction of the clones does not appear; measured against another copy, unresolved V genes explain less than half of the discrepancy, and the remainder lacks a known reason. V, J and clone size are those of that table, while D and trimming were read from the DNA. For this sample the table gives just over 2,000 clones, of which 25% to 30% were detected only once. Approximately 64% of the sample goes to the ten largest clones.

The CDR3 numbers 15 residues from cysteine through phenylalanine. This entry keeps only the CDR3 DNA: 45 bases, framed from base 1. CDR1 and CDR2, per the germline V gene, are MNHEY and SVGAGI. This specimen comes from a study of blood T cell repertoires in acute mononucleosis (dated by TCRdb to between 2020 and 2021). Some background on the complete study: Acute-phase samples, which represented the primary response, were collected within 2 weeks of symptom onset. During acute infection, mean YVL-BR-specific and GLC-BM-specific cells made up about 1.9% and 1.1% of blood CD8 T cells. Mean blood EBV load was approximately 3.6 log10 genome copies per million B cells during acute infection and 2.6 at convalescence. The study at large found these results: Because only a fraction of each donor's blood was analyzed, sampling error might partly account for the low clonotype overlap between the acute and convalescent samples. Persistence into convalescence was observed for only roughly 9.4% of unique acute clonotypes, yet most of the response was made up by these persisting clonotypes, and the remaining acute clonotypes were seemingly replaced by new diverse de novo clonotypes. For BRLF1 (YVL-BR), a dominant role in TCR repertoire selection was played by TCRalpha CDR3 motifs, whereas only a minimal role was played by TCRbeta. The cohort comprised only three donors, so group averages rested on very few individuals.

The receptor was derived from a man aged 18 to 30 with infectious mononucleosis caused by EBV. Here the chain combines TRBV6-5 and TRBJ2-3; the D segment cannot be called with confidence. The input for sequencing was EBV YVL epitope tetramer+ CD8+ T cells sorted from PBMCs, taken during acute infectious mononucleosis. The label giving this sample's cell subset or site can be read as: CD8 T cells binding a tetramer with EBV BRLF1 109-117 peptide (YVL-BR). The DNA reads TGTGCCAGCAGTGCCCTTCTTGGGTCTGCGTCGACGCAGTTTTTT. This translates into CASSALLGSASTQFF.